The T cell receptor (beta chain) under discussion was sequenced for a study of cytomegalovirus exposure and HLA in healthy donors. 13 Jbeta primers and 60 Vbeta primers were used for the PCR. Sequenced by immunoSEQ multiplex PCR; TCRdb stores in-frame clones only, minus some. The profile shows fewer than 200,000 clones, 76% of them singletons. Germline CDR1 is KGHSH and CDR2 is LQKENI. The CDR3 consists of 14 residues. This clone was picked up a small number of times. The junction departs from the called germline gene at one end, perhaps through a read error. The rearrangement links TRBV18 to TRBJ2-4; TRBD1 might be the D (5 bases). The sequencing input was PBMCs. The origin of this receptor is a female donor in good health and CMV-seronegative. Here the CDR3 reads CASFLDRAKNSQYF. DNA for the CDR3: TGTGCCAGCTTTCTAGACAGAGCCAAAAACAGTCAGTACTTC. Full variable domain (remainder filled in from reference TRBV18 and TRBJ2-4): NAGVMQNPRHLVRRRGQEARLRCSPMKGHSHVYWYRQLPEEGLKFMVYLQKENIIDESGMPKERFSAEFPKEGPSILRIQQVVRGDSAAYFCASFLDRAKNSQYFGAGTRLSVL.